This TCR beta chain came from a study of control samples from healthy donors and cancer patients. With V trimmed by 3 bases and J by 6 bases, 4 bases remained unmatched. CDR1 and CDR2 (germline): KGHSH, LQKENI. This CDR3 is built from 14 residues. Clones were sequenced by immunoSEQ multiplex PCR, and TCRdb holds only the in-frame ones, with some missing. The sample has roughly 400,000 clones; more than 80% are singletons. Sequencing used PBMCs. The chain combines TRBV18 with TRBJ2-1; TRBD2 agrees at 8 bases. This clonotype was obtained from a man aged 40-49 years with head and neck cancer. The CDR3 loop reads CASSPFGTSNEQFF. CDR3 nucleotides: TGTGCCAGCTCACCTTTCGGGACTAGCAATGAGCAGTTCTTC.